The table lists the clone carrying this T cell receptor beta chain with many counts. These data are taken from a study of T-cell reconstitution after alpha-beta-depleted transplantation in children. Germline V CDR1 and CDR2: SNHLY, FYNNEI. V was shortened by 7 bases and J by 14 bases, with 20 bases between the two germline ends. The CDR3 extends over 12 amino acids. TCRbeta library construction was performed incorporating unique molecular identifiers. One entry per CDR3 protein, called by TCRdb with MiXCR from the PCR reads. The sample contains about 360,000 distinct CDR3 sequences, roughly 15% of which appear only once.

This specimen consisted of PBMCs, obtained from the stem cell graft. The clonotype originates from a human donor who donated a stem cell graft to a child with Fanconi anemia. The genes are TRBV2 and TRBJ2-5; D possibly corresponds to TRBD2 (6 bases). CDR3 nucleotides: TGTGCCAGCATAGAGAACCGGGACTGGATTTACTTC. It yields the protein CASIENRDWIYF.